Shown below are 24 T cell receptor beta chains from a single sample sequenced in a study of CD8+ T cells in alopecia areata. Treatment in this sample: oral pan-JAK inhibitor, 5-10 mg twice daily. RNA extraction and reverse transcription yielded cDNA as sequencing template. Repertoires were generated with immunoSEQ multiplex PCR, while TCRdb's copy carries only in-frame clones and drops some. Of fewer than 200,000 clones in the sample, about 60% were seen once. Sequenced here: CD8+ T cells sorted from blood, sampled at week 24, from a patient treated with tofacitinib. The receptors derive from a human donor with alopecia areata.

This clone came up a few times. The chain couples TRBV5-6 to TRBJ2-7; the match to TRBD1 covers 9 bases. Germline V gene sequence: CDR1 SGHDT, CDR2 YYEEEE. V gave up 3 bases and J gave up 4 bases; unmatched junction bases: 11. The CDR3 runs 16 residues. The CDR3 DNA is TGTGCCAGCAGCTCCGCCGCGGGACAGGGTTTGTACGAGCAGTACTTC. It codes for CASSSAAGQGLYEQYF.

V is TRBV5-1 and J is TRBJ1-2; possibly TRBD1 for D (6 bases). CDR3 size: 14 residues. Germline CDR1 is SGHRS and CDR2 is YFSETQ. The V gene lost 4 bases and the J gene lost 6 bases, with 16 bases spanning the gap. In DNA form, the CDR3 reads TGCGCCAGCAGCCTAGACAGGATGAGAAATGGCTACACCTTC. This sequence encodes CASSLDRMRNGYTF.

This sequence joins TRBV7-9 and TRBJ2-5, with D unresolved. Germline V lookup: CDR1 SEHNR, CDR2 FQNEAQ (reference sequence). This CDR3 has 14 residues. V shed 5 bases and J shed 2 bases, with 12 bases lying between them. The chain's CDR3 is CASSPERRQETQYF. The CDR3 DNA reads TGTGCCAGCAGCCCAGAGAGGAGACAAGAGACCCAGTACTTC.

The J gene is TRBJ1-1, the V gene TRBV11-3; maybe TRBD1 (6 bases). CDR1 and CDR2 (germline): SGHNT, YENEEA. The V end was cut by 3 bases, the J end by 4 bases, with 12 bases between. This CDR3 is built from 14 residues. CDR3 sequence reads: CASSFGGPITEAFF. CDR3 nucleotide sequence: TGTGCCAGCAGCTTCGGGGGGCCGATCACTGAAGCTTTCTTT.

In its sample, this clone was seen a few times. The chain carries TRBV29-1 and TRBJ2-3; TRBD2 matches at 9 bases. CDR3 length: 16 residues. V was pared by 6 bases and J by 3 bases, with 13 bases of the junction left unmatched. The germline CDR1 and CDR2 sequences are SQVTM and ANQGSEA. Here the CDR3 reads CSVRIGRGGLTDTQYF. The DNA for the CDR3 is TGCAGCGTCCGGATCGGGCGGGGGGGATTAACAGATACGCAGTATTTT.

The CDR3 DNA reads as TGTGCCAGCAGTGAGACAGGGGGTTTCACCGGGGAGCTGTTTTTT. Protein sequence: CASSETGGFTGELFF. V and J are TRBV2 and TRBJ2-2; 9 bases are a match to TRBD1. With 3 bases clipped from V and 4 bases from J, the junction kept 3 bases outside the gene matches. Germline CDR1 reads SNHLY; CDR2 reads FYNNEI. The CDR3 is 15 residues long.

This clone was counted a few times. The chain recombines TRBV29-1 with TRBJ1-1; D is ambiguous. Trimming pared 4 bases from V and 1 base from J, leaving 1 base between. The length of the CDR3 is 10 residues. The V gene's germline CDR1 is SQVTM and CDR2 ANQGSEA. The DNA for the CDR3 is TGCAGCGTTGGGAACACTGAAGCTTTCTTT. Amino acids: CSVGNTEAFF.

The chain couples TRBV6-6 to TRBJ2-1; 8 bases align to TRBD1. The CDR3 runs 13 residues. CDR1 MNHNY and CDR2 SVGAGI come from the germline V gene (reference sequence). Losses at the gene ends were 6 bases for V and 9 bases for J; bases not matched to a gene: 7. CDR3: CASSPDRGGEQFF. CDR3 DNA: TGTGCCAGCAGCCCAGACAGGGGTGGTGAGCAGTTCTTC.

This clone has more than one count but fewer than ten. The chain recombines TRBV6-6 with TRBJ2-3; D is perhaps TRBD2 (6 bases). V was trimmed by 5 bases and J by 0 bases, leaving 15 bases between them. The germline CDR1 and CDR2 sequences are MNHNY and SVGAGI (reference sequence). The CDR3 has 16 amino acids. This chain's CDR3 is CASSHRWAGSTDTQYF. CDR3 DNA: TGTGCCAGCAGTCACAGGTGGGCGGGGAGCACAGATACGCAGTATTTT.

This chain links TRBV4-1 with TRBJ2-7; 8 bases line up with TRBD1. The CDR3 is 16 residues long. Germline CDR1 reads MGHRA; CDR2 reads YSYEKL. Trimming removed 2 bases from V and 3 bases from J; junction bases left unmatched: 9. The CDR3 region is CASSQSDREMVYEQYF. The CDR3, as DNA: TGCGCCAGCAGCCAATCGGACAGGGAGATGGTCTACGAGCAGTACTTC.

The CDR3 here is CASLDRAAYNSPLHF. The CDR3 nucleotides read TGTGCCAGCCTGGACCGGGCCGCATATAATTCACCCCTCCACTTT. The chain recombines TRBV19 with TRBJ1-6, with D unresolved. The length of the CDR3 is 15 residues. Germline V gene sequence: CDR1 LNHDA, CDR2 SQIVND (reference sequence). Between the trimmed V and J ends, which lost 9 bases and 4 bases, there was a span of 16 bases.

This clone showed up just once. This chain uses TRBV19 with TRBJ2-3; D possibly corresponds to TRBD2 (6 bases). The V end lost 5 bases, the J end lost 3 bases, and 15 bases lay between the germline ends. CDR3 length: 15 amino acids. Germline V gives CDR1 LNHDA, CDR2 SQIVND (reference sequence). In nucleotides, the CDR3 is TGTGCCAGTAGTTCCGCAGGGAGGACTACAGATACGCAGTATTTT. Protein: CASSSAGRTTDTQYF.

V is TRBV30 and J is TRBJ2-3, with D uncertain. The germline gives CDR1 GTSNPN, CDR2 SVGIG (reference sequence). V lost 5 bases to trimming and J lost 6 bases, with 6 bases between them. CDR3 size: 10 residues. CDR3 sequence: CAWQLDTQYF. In nucleotides, the CDR3 is TGTGCCTGGCAACTGGATACGCAGTATTTT.

In its sample, this clone was seen a few times. The rearrangement links TRBV12-5 to TRBJ2-5, with 8 bases lining up with TRBD1. J was trimmed by 5 bases and V by 4 bases; bases with no gene match: 6. This CDR3 region has 14 residues. The germline V gene has CDR1 LGHNT and CDR2 FRNRAP. The CDR3 here is CASGSQDRAETQYF. The CDR3 DNA reads as TGTGCTAGTGGTTCCCAGGACAGGGCGGAGACCCAGTACTTC.

The rearrangement links TRBV29-1 to TRBJ1-1, with D unresolved. The CDR3 spans 13 residues. V was shortened by 3 bases and J by 5 bases, with 13 bases between the two germline ends. The V gene's germline CDR1 is SQVTM and CDR2 ANQGSEA. CDR3 in amino acids: CSVDRTGGTEAFF. The CDR3 region has the DNA TGCAGCGTTGACCGGACGGGCGGGACTGAAGCTTTCTTT. Filled out from reference TRBV29-1 and TRBJ1-1, the complete variable domain reads SAVISQKPSRDICQRGTSLTIQCQVDSQVTMMFWYRQQPGQSLTLIATANQGSEATYESGFVIDKFPISRPNLTFSTLTVSNMSPEDSSIYLCSVDRTGGTEAFFGQGTRLTVV.

This chain connects TRBV13 to TRBJ2-7; D remains ambiguous. Trimming took 5 bases from V and 7 from J, leaving 21 bases between them. CDR1 and CDR2 from the germline V gene are PRHDT and FYEKMQ (reference sequence). The CDR3 has 15 residues. CDR3 region: CASSPRKEPRGEQYF. The CDR3 nucleotides are TGTGCCAGCAGCCCACGAAAGGAACCCCGAGGTGAGCAGTACTTC.

The chain uses TRBV2 and TRBJ1-1, with D maybe TRBD1 (5 bases). Germline V gives CDR1 SNHLY, CDR2 FYNNEI. This CDR3 comprises 12 residues. V gave up 7 bases and J gave up 6 bases, with 12 bases separating them. CDR3 coding DNA: TGTGCCAGCAATATAGACAGTCCTGAAGCTTTCTTT. Its protein product is CASNIDSPEAFF.

J is TRBJ1-2 and V is TRBV15; D is unclear. The V gene lost 1 base and the J gene lost 3 bases, with 6 bases spanning the gap. The CDR3 sequence is 13 residues long. CDR1 LNHNV and CDR2 YYDKDF come from the germline V gene (reference sequence). The CDR3 region is CATSRVTDYGYTF. In DNA form, the CDR3 reads TGTGCCACCAGCAGAGTCACAGACTATGGCTACACCTTC. The complete variable domain, with remaining parts taken from reference TRBV15 and TRBJ1-2, reads DAMVIQNPRYQVTQFGKPVTLSCSQTLNHNVMYWYQQKSSQAPKLLFHYYDKDFNNEADTPDNFQSRRPNTSFCFLDIRSPGLGDTAMYLCATSRVTDYGYTFGSGTRLTVV.

This clone was observed a few times. This rearrangement joins TRBV5-1 to TRBJ1-2, with TRBD1 identical over 9 bases. CDR3 length equals 18 residues. CDR1 and CDR2 (germline): SGHRS, YFSETQ. With 2 bases clipped from V and 4 bases from J, the junction kept 15 bases outside the gene matches. For the CDR3, the DNA is TGCGCCAGCAGCTTTACTCCGGGACAGGGATATTTGGTCTATGGCTACACCTTC. Translating it yields CASSFTPGQGYLVYGYTF.

The chain carries TRBV11-2 and TRBJ2-2; 9 bases line up with TRBD1. CDR3 length equals 13 residues. Germline trimming cut 8 bases from V and 7 bases from J; bases unmatched to any gene: 5. Germline V CDR1 and CDR2: SGHAT, FQNNGV. The CDR3 here is CASQTGGHGELFF. In DNA, the CDR3 is TGTGCCAGCCAGACAGGGGGTCACGGGGAGCTGTTTTTT.

The V and J genes are TRBV7-9 and TRBJ2-5; D may match TRBD1 or TRBD2 (5 bases each). The germline gives CDR1 SEHNR, CDR2 FQNEAQ (reference sequence). The CDR3 spans 13 residues. Trimming left V 4 bases short and J 6 bases short, with 12 bases between. The CDR3: CASSSGTSKTQYF. As DNA, the CDR3 is TGTGCCAGCAGCTCAGGGACCTCGAAGACCCAGTACTTC.

The chain carries TRBV9 and TRBJ1-2, with TRBD1 identical over 7 bases. V lost 7 bases and J lost 7; bases outside the gene matches: 7. This CDR3 comprises 12 residues. CDR1 is SGDLS and CDR2 is YYNGEE in the germline V gene. The CDR3 sequence: CASDDRVSGYTF. In DNA form, the CDR3 reads TGTGCCAGCGACGACAGGGTTAGTGGCTACACCTTC.

The chain is built from TRBV7-9 and TRBJ1-5; tentative D call: TRBD1 (6 bases). V was cut by 4 bases and J by 7 bases, with 17 bases left in between. The CDR3 has 15 residues. Germline V gene sequence: CDR1 SEHNR, CDR2 FQNEAQ (reference sequence). The CDR3 reads CASSSRGGFRQPQHF. The DNA for the CDR3 is TGTGCCAGCAGCTCCCGGGGGGGCTTTCGGCAGCCCCAGCATTTT.

The V and J genes are TRBV2 and TRBJ1-1; D gene ambiguous. With 1 base removed from V and 0 bases from J, the gap between germline ends came to 6 bases. Germline CDR1 SNHLY, CDR2 FYNNEI. The CDR3 spans 14 residues. The CDR3 sequence: CASSEDSLNTEAFF. The CDR3 region has the DNA TGTGCCAGCAGTGAAGACAGCTTGAACACTGAAGCTTTCTTT.